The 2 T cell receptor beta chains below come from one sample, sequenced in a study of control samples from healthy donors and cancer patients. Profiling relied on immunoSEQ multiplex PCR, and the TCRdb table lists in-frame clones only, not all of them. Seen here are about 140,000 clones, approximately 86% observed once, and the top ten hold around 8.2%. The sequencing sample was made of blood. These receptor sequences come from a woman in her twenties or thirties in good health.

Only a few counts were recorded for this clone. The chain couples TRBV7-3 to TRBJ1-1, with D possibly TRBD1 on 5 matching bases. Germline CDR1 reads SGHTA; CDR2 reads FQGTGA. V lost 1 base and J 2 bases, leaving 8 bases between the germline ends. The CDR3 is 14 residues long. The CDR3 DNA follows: TGTGCCAGCAGCTTAATGGGGGAAAACACTGAAGCTTTCTTT. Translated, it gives CASSLMGENTEAFF.

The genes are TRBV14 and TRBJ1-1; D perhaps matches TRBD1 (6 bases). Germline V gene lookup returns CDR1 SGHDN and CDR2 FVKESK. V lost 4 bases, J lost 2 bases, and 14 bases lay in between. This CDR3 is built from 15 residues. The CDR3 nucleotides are TGTGCCAGCAGCCCCTGGGACACGGCTAACACTGAAGCTTTCTTT. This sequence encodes CASSPWDTANTEAFF.